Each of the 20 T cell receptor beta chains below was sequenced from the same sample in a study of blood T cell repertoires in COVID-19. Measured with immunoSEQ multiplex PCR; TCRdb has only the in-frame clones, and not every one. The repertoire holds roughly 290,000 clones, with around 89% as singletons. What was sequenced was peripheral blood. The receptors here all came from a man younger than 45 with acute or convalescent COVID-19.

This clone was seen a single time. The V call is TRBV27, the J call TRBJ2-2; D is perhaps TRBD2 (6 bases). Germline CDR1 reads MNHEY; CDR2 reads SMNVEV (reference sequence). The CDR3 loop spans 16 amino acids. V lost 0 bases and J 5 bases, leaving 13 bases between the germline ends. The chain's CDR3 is CASSLSSLSGTGELFF. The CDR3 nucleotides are TGTGCCAGCAGTTTATCGTCCCTTAGCGGTACCGGGGAGCTGTTTTTT.

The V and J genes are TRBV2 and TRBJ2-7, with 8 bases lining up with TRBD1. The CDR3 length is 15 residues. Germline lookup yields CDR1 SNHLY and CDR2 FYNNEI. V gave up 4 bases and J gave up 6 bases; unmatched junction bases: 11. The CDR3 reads CASSGGDRGVSEQYF. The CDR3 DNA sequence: TGTGCCAGCAGTGGAGGAGACAGGGGCGTGTCCGAGCAGTACTTC.

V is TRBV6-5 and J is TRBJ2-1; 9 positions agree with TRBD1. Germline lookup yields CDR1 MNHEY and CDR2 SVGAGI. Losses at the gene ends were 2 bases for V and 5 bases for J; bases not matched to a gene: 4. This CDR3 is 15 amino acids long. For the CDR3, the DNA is TGTGCCAGCAGTTACAGTCGGACAGGGGACAATGAGCAGTTCTTC. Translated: CASSYSRTGDNEQFF.

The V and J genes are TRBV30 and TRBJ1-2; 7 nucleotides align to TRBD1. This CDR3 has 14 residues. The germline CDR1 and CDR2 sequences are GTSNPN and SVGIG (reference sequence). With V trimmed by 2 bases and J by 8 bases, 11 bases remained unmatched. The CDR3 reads CAWSYPGTAKGYTF. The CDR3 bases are TGTGCCTGGAGTTACCCCGGGACAGCAAAAGGCTACACCTTC.

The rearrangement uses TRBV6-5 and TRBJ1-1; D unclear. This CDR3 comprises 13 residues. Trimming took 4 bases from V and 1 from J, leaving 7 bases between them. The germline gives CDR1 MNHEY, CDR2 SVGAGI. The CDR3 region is CASSFGENTEAFF. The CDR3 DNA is TGTGCCAGCAGTTTCGGGGAGAACACTGAAGCTTTCTTT.

The CDR3 spells CASLEAWESYEQYF. CDR3 sequence (DNA): TGTGCCAGCTTGGAGGCTTGGGAATCCTACGAGCAGTACTTC. The chain uses TRBV6-5 and TRBJ2-7; a possible D gene is TRBD2 (5 bases). Germline V CDR1 and CDR2: MNHEY, SVGAGI. The CDR3 covers 14 residues. The V end was cut by 8 bases, the J end by 1 base, with 15 bases between.

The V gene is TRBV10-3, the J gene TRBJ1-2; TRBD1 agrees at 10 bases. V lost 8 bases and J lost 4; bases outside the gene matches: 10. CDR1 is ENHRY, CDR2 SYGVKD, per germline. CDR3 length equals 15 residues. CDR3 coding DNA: TGTGCCATCTTTTCCGGGACAGGGGATATCTATGGCTACACCTTC. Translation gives CAIFSGTGDIYGYTF.

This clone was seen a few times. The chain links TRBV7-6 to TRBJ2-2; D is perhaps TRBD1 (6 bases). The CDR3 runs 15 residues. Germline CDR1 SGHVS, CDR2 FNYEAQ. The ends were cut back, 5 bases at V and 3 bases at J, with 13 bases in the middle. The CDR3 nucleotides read TGTGCCAGCAGCCCCCAAGGGGGATACACCGGGGAGCTGTTTTTT. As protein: CASSPQGGYTGELFF.

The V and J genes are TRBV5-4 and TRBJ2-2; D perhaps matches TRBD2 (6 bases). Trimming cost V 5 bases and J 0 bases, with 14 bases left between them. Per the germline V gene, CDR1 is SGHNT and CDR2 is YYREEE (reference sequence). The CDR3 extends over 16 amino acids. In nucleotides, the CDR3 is TGTGCCAGCAGTCCGCCCGGGACTCCGAACACCGGGGAGCTGTTTTTT. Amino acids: CASSPPGTPNTGELFF.

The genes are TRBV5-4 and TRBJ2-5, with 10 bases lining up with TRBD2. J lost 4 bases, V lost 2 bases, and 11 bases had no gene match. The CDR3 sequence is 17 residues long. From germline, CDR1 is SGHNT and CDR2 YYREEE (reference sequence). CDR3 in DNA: TGTGCCAGCAGCTTAACTGTTCTAGCGGGGGTTGGAGAGACCCAGTACTTC. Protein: CASSLTVLAGVGETQYF.

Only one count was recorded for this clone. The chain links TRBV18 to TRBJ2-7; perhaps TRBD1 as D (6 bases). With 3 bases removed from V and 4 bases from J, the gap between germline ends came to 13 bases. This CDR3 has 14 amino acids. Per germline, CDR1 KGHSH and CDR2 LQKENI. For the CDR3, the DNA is TGTGCCAGCTCACCGGTACAGGGCCCTTACGAGCAGTACTTC. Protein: CASSPVQGPYEQYF.

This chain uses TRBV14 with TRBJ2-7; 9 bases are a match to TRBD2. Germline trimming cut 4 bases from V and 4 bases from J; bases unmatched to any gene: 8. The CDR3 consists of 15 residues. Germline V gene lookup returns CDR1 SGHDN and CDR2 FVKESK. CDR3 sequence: CASSPLREGRYEQYF. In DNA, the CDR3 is TGTGCCAGCAGCCCTTTGCGGGAGGGCCGATACGAGCAGTACTTC.

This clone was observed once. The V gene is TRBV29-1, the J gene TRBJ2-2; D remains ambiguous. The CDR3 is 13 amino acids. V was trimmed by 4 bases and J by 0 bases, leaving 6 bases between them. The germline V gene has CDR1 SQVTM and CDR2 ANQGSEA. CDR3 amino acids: CSVVHPNTGELFF. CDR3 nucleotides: TGCAGCGTTGTCCATCCGAACACCGGGGAGCTGTTTTTT.

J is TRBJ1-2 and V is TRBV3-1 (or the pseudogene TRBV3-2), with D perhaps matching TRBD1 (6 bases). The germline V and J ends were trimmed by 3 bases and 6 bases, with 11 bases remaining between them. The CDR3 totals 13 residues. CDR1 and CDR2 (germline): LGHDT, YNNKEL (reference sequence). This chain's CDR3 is CASSHLKGDGYTF. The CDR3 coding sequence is TGTGCCAGCAGCCATTTAAAGGGGGATGGCTACACCTTC.

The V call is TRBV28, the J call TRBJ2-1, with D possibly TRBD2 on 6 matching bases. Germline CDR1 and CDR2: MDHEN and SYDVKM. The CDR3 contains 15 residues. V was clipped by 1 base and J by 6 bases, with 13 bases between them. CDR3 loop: CASSLFSAGLNEQFF. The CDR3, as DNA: TGTGCCAGCAGTTTATTTTCTGCGGGGCTCAATGAGCAGTTCTTC. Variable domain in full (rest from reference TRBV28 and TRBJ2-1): DVKVTQSSRYLVKRTGEKVFLECVQDMDHENMFWYRQDPGLGLRLIYFSYDVKMKEKGDIPEGYSVSREKKERFSLILESASTNQTSMYLCASSLFSAGLNEQFFGPGTRLTVL.

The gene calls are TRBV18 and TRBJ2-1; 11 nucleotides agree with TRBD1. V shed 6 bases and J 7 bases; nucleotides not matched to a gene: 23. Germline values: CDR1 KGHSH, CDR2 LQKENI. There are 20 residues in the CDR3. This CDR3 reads CASSLSPGQGGPSSLNEQFF. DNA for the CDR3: TGTGCCAGCTCCCTTAGCCCGGGACAGGGGGGACCTTCCTCCTTAAATGAGCAGTTCTTC.

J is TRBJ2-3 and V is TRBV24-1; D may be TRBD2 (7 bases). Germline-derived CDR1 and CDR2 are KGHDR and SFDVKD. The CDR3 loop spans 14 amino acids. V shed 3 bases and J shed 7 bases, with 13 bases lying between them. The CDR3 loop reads CATSDAGAWNTQYF. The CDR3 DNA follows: TGTGCCACCAGTGATGCGGGGGCTTGGAATACGCAGTATTTT.

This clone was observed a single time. Here the CDR3 DNA reads TGTGCCAGCAGCTTGGCAGGGGGCACGGATTACAGGGCAGATACGCAGTATTTT. Its translation is CASSLAGGTDYRADTQYF. This sequence joins TRBV5-4 and TRBJ2-3; TRBD1 matches at 8 bases. The ends lost 0 bases at V and 4 bases at J; junction bases unmatched: 13. The CDR3 runs 18 residues. The germline CDR1 and CDR2 sequences are SGHNT and YYREEE (reference sequence).

The CDR3 DNA reads TGTGCCAGCAGCCTAACCGGTCAGGGAGCTTTCTTT. The encoded protein is CASSLTGQGAFF. This sequence joins TRBV7-9 and TRBJ1-1; TRBD1 might be the D (5 bases). The CDR3 has 12 amino acids. Germline CDR1 SEHNR, CDR2 FQNEAQ (reference sequence). Trimming shortened V by 5 bases and J by 10 bases, and 14 bases separated the two germline ends.

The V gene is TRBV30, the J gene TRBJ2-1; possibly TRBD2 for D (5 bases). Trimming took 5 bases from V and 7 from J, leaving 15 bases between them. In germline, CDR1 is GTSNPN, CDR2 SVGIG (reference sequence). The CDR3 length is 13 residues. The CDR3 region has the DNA TGTGCCTGGGATCCGGGAATTAGGAATGAGCAGTTCTTC. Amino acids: CAWDPGIRNEQFF.